This note documents a single T cell receptor (beta chain) sequence. V lost 4 bases to trimming and J lost 0 bases, with 4 bases between them. The germline V gene encodes CDR1 SGHNT and CDR2 YYREEE (reference sequence). This CDR3 has 13 residues. Assay: immunoSEQ multiplex PCR; the TCRdb copy retains only in-frame clones and omits some. This sample has 65,000 to 95,000 clones, with 87% found just once. The data belong to a study of blood T cell repertoires in COVID-19. About the research overall: The United States, Italy and Spain were the sources of the acute and convalescent COVID-19 samples. T cells, B-cell-depleted T cells, or PBMCs supplied cDNA or gDNA.

Sequencing was done on a sample of peripheral blood. This chain links TRBV5-4 with TRBJ2-2, with D unclear. The receptor comes from a man aged 25-45 years with acute or convalescent COVID-19. The CDR3 DNA sequence: TGTGCCAGCAGCGTTACGAACACCGGGGAGCTGTTTTTT. Its translation: CASSVTNTGELFF.